Included here is one T cell receptor beta chain sequence, with context. The target antigen is unknown. This record belongs to a study of T cell responses to AZD1222 COVID-19 vaccine. General study points: Sampling that yielded the repertoires occurred only after the peak T cell response. Across the whole spike, CD4 TCRs peaked at regions 160-218 and 743-854.

Germline V gives CDR1 MGHDK, CDR2 SYGVNS. The germline V and J ends were trimmed by 3 bases and 0 bases, with 14 bases remaining between them. This CDR3 is 16 amino acids long. The protocol was immunoSEQ multiplex PCR, while the TCRdb copy is restricted to in-frame clones and leaves out a portion. The sample yields roughly 65,000 clones, around 78% seen once. Sample: peripheral blood, taken 28 days after the second AZD1222 dose. The sequence was collected from an adult who received the AZD1222 COVID-19 vaccine. The rearrangement joins TRBV25-1 to TRBJ1-1, with no clear D. CDR3 bases: TGTGCCAGCAGTGATTTGAGGGTGAACTTGAACACTGAAGCTTTCTTT. Translation gives CASSDLRVNLNTEAFF.